The 22 T cell receptor beta chains below come from one sample, sequenced in a study of shared T cell receptors in the human thymus. Only in-frame clones appear in the TCRdb table, and some are missing; sequencing was by immunoSEQ multiplex PCR. The sample lists roughly 710,000 clones, approximately 83% occurring once. The sample was also linked to a second study, of human thymus T cells.

The sequencing sample was made of thymocytes. Receptor source: a girl under three years old with a congenital heart defect.

The chain combines TRBV10-3 with TRBJ1-2, with D possibly TRBD1 on 6 matching bases. The CDR3 loop spans 17 amino acids. Trimming took off 0 bases at V and 8 bases at J, with 22 bases between the two ends. The germline V gene has CDR1 ENHRY and CDR2 SYGVKD. The CDR3 DNA reads TGTGCCATCAGTGAGTCGACGACAGGAAATCCAGGATGGGGCTACACCTTC. Encoded protein: CAISESTTGNPGWGYTF.

This chain links TRBV19 with TRBJ2-7; TRBD2 agrees at 9 bases. Losses at the gene ends were 6 bases for V and 2 bases for J; bases not matched to a gene: 2. The CDR3 sequence is 13 residues long. Germline values: CDR1 LNHDA, CDR2 SQIVND (reference sequence). CDR3 sequence reads: CASRSGGTYEQYF. CDR3 bases: TGTGCCAGTAGGAGCGGGGGGACCTACGAGCAGTACTTC.

Written as DNA, the CDR3 is TGCGCCAGCAGCCCCCGACAGGGTTTCGGCGAAAAACTGTTTTTT. It yields the protein CASSPRQGFGEKLFF. The gene calls are TRBV5-1 and TRBJ1-4; 7 bases match TRBD1. V trimming: 4 bases; J trimming: 8 bases; junction bases outside the gene matches: 11. Germline CDR1 SGHRS, CDR2 YFSETQ. This CDR3 is built from 15 residues.

The V call is TRBV5-4, the J call TRBJ1-4, with 9 bases aligning to TRBD1. CDR1 and CDR2 from the germline V gene are SGHNT and YYREEE (reference sequence). The CDR3 has 16 amino acids. V lost 4 bases to trimming and J lost 3 bases; unmatched junction nucleotides: 7. The CDR3 sequence: CASSPGDRASNEKLFF. CDR3 nucleotide sequence: TGTGCCAGCAGCCCGGGGGACAGGGCTTCTAATGAAAAACTGTTTTTT. Full variable domain (remainder filled in from reference TRBV5-4 and TRBJ1-4): ETGVTQSPTHLIKTRGQQVTLRCSSQSGHNTVSWYQQALGQGPQFIFQYYREEENGRGNFPPRFSGLQFPNYSSELNVNALELDDSALYLCASSPGDRASNEKLFFGSGTQLSVL.

The count of this clone is one. The V gene is TRBV6-5, the J gene TRBJ2-5; weak D call: TRBD2 (6 bases). The V gene's germline CDR1 is MNHEY and CDR2 SVGAGI. CDR3 length equals 14 residues. With 7 bases removed from V and 7 bases from J, the gap between germline ends came to 19 bases. The CDR3 DNA is TGTGCCAGCACCAAAGAACTAGCAACGGGGACCCAGTACTTC. Its protein product is CASTKELATGTQYF.

This clone has just one count. The chain links TRBV4-2 to TRBJ2-7; 8 bases align to TRBD1. The CDR3 runs to 15 residues. Germline CDR1 reads LGHNA; CDR2 reads YNFKEQ. V was clipped by 3 bases and J by 2 bases; unmatched bases: 6. For the CDR3, the DNA is TGTGCCAGCAGCCAGACCCGGGACAGGCCCTACGAGCAGTACTTC. Translating gives CASSQTRDRPYEQYF.

This clone appeared a few times. This chain uses TRBV10-3 with TRBJ1-2, with D possibly TRBD1 on 5 matching bases. Germline-derived CDR1 and CDR2 are ENHRY and SYGVKD. V was shortened by 4 bases and J by 3 bases, with 9 bases between the two germline ends. The CDR3 sequence is 13 residues long. CDR3 protein: CAISGGTDYGYTF. DNA for the CDR3: TGTGCCATCAGTGGGGGGACTGACTATGGCTACACCTTC.

The gene calls are TRBV5-6 and TRBJ2-6, with D possibly matching TRBD2 (6 bases). Germline assignment: CDR1 SGHDT and CDR2 YYEEEE. This CDR3 contains 17 residues. Trimming took 4 bases from V and 2 from J, leaving 16 bases between them. For the CDR3, the DNA is TGTGCCAGCAGCCGCGGGGCATGGGTGGCTGGGGCCAACGTCCTGACTTTC. It encodes CASSRGAWVAGANVLTF.

The chain has TRBV9 and TRBJ2-3; D gene uncertain. V was clipped by 4 bases and J by 1 base, with 16 bases between them. The CDR3 has 16 amino acids. Germline V lookup: CDR1 SGDLS, CDR2 YYNGEE. CDR3: CASSPRRNRRTDTQYF. For the CDR3, the DNA is TGTGCCAGCAGCCCCAGACGAAACAGACGCACAGATACGCAGTATTTT.

This chain links TRBV7-9 with TRBJ2-1; 13 nucleotides match TRBD2. Looked up from germline, CDR1 is SEHNR and CDR2 is FQNEAQ (reference sequence). V lost 3 bases to trimming and J lost 7 bases; unmatched junction nucleotides: 6. This CDR3 contains 16 residues. The CDR3 region is CASSLRTSGGRNEQFF. CDR3 bases: TGTGCCAGCAGCTTGCGGACTAGCGGGGGTAGGAATGAGCAGTTCTTC.

The genes are TRBV5-5 and TRBJ1-6; maybe TRBD1 (6 bases). The V and J ends lost 4 bases and 9 bases respectively, with 20 bases between them. This CDR3 has 16 residues. From germline, CDR1 is SGHKS and CDR2 YYEKEE (reference sequence). The CDR3 reads CASSPKQGLRGSPLHF. CDR3 nucleotides: TGTGCCAGCAGCCCAAAACAGGGATTGAGAGGTTCACCCCTCCACTTT.

The V call is TRBV19, the J call TRBJ1-5; D is uncertain. This CDR3 has 17 residues. CDR1 and CDR2 from the germline V gene are LNHDA and SQIVND (reference sequence). V lost 4 bases and J lost 0, with 16 bases in between. The CDR3 DNA reads as TGTGCCAGTAGTACTCCCCCCGGCAGGATTAGCAATCAGCCCCAGCATTTT. Translated, it gives CASSTPPGRISNQPQHF.

The chain joins TRBV10-3 to TRBJ1-1; 8 positions agree with TRBD1. CDR1 is ENHRY, CDR2 SYGVKD, per germline. The CDR3 is 12 residues long. V shed 6 bases, J shed 4 bases, and the junction held 1 base outside the gene matches. CDR3 nucleotide sequence: TGTGCCATCAGGACAGGGGCCACTGAAGCTTTCTTT. Protein product: CAIRTGATEAFF.

This chain links TRBV7-2 with TRBJ2-7, with TRBD2 identical over 13 bases. The CDR3 runs to 19 residues. Trimming removed 2 bases from V and 2 bases from J; junction bases left unmatched: 12. Germline values: CDR1 SGHTA, CDR2 FQGNSA. CDR3 DNA sequence: TGTGCCAGCAGCTTAAGTAGCATAGGACTAGCGGGGGCTACCTACGAGCAGTACTTC. Its translation: CASSLSSIGLAGATYEQYF.

This clone has only a few counts. This sequence joins TRBV5-1 and TRBJ2-3; D is unresolved. CDR1 is SGHRS and CDR2 is YFSETQ in the germline V gene. Trimming shortened V by 4 bases and J by 0 bases, and 3 bases separated the two germline ends. The CDR3 has 12 residues. The chain's CDR3 is CASSLSTDTQYF. In DNA, the CDR3 is TGCGCCAGCAGCCTAAGCACAGATACGCAGTATTTT.

The genes are TRBV27 and TRBJ2-1; TRBD2 is a possible D gene (5 bases). The germline V and J ends were trimmed by 3 bases and 0 bases, with 6 bases remaining between them. This CDR3 has 14 amino acids. Germline V gene sequence: CDR1 MNHEY, CDR2 SMNVEV (reference sequence). The CDR3 loop is CASSFGGSYNEQFF. The CDR3 region has the DNA TGTGCCAGCAGTTTCGGAGGCTCCTACAATGAGCAGTTCTTC.

In this sample, this clone turned up once. CDR3: CASSHRDRDDGYTF. CDR3 coding DNA: TGTGCCAGCTCACACCGGGACAGGGATGATGGCTACACCTTC. V and J are TRBV18 and TRBJ1-2; 9 nucleotides align to TRBD1. Per germline, CDR1 KGHSH and CDR2 LQKENI. Trimming cost V 4 bases and J 6 bases; bases outside gene matches: 6. The CDR3 is 14 residues long. Drawing the rest from reference TRBV18 and TRBJ1-2, the complete variable domain is NAGVMQNPRHLVRRRGQEARLRCSPMKGHSHVYWYRQLPEEGLKFMVYLQKENIIDESGMPKERFSAEFPKEGPSILRIQQVVRGDSAAYFCASSHRDRDDGYTFGSGTRLTVV.

V is TRBV4-3 and J is TRBJ2-3; weak D call: TRBD2 (6 bases). CDR1 and CDR2 (germline): LGHNA, YSLEER. Between the trimmed V and J ends, which lost 0 bases and 1 base, there was a span of 11 bases. The CDR3 contains 16 residues. CDR3 protein: CASSQESPSGTDTQYF. Here the CDR3 DNA reads TGCGCCAGCAGCCAAGAGTCCCCTAGCGGCACAGATACGCAGTATTTT.

This chain uses TRBV7-9 with TRBJ1-2; the match to TRBD1 covers 7 bases. Germline V gives CDR1 SEHNR, CDR2 FQNEAQ (reference sequence). This CDR3 has 16 amino acids. V lost 4 bases, J lost 4 bases, and 12 bases stayed unmatched. The CDR3 nucleotides are TGTGCCAGCAGCTCGGGGACTAGGGACAGACTCTATGGCTACACCTTC. Protein product: CASSSGTRDRLYGYTF.

The rearrangement links TRBV27 to TRBJ2-7, with a possible D match to TRBD1 (6 bases). Germline values: CDR1 MNHEY, CDR2 SMNVEV (reference sequence). V was clipped by 3 bases and J by 3 bases, with 12 bases between them. This CDR3 is 14 amino acids long. The CDR3 region has the DNA TGTGCCAGCAGTTTGACAGGCGGCCGCTACGAGCAGTACTTC. It encodes CASSLTGGRYEQYF.

The chain is built from TRBV25-1 and TRBJ2-2; 8 bases line up with TRBD1. This CDR3 is 14 amino acids long. V lost 2 bases, J lost 6 bases, and 2 bases stayed unmatched. The germline V gene encodes CDR1 MGHDK and CDR2 SYGVNS. In DNA, the CDR3 is TGTGCCAGCAGTGAAACAGGGGGTGCCGGGGAGCTGTTTTTT. Translation: CASSETGGAGELFF.

The rearrangement joins TRBV11-2 to TRBJ1-1; D possibly corresponds to TRBD1 (6 bases). The CDR3 is 14 amino acids. V was clipped by 5 bases and J by 8 bases, with 18 bases between them. Germline V gene lookup returns CDR1 SGHAT and CDR2 FQNNGV. DNA for the CDR3: TGTGCCAGCAGCCCCGGGACATTCGATCGGGAAGCTTTCTTT. Amino acids: CASSPGTFDREAFF.